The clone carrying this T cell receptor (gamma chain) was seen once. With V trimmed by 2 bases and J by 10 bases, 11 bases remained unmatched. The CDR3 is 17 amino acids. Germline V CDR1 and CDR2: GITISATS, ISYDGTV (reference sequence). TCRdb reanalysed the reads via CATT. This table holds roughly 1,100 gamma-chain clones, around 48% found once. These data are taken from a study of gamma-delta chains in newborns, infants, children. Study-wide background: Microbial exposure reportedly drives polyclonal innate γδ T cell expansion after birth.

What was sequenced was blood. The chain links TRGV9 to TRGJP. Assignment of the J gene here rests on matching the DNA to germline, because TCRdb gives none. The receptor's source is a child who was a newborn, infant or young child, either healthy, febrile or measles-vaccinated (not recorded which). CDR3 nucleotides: TGTGCCTTGTGGGAGGCCCAGAGGGGCTTGGGCAAAAAAATCAAGGTATTT. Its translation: CALWEAQRGLGKKIKVF.